This T cell receptor beta chain appears in the sequencing data of a study of monozygotic twins with inflammatory bowel disease. From its re-call of the 5' RACE reads, TCRdb lists each CDR3 protein once, without DNA. The sample has around 450,000 distinct CDR3 sequences. Blood, roughly 2.5 ml, was drawn per donor. The CDR3 is 15 residues long. Germline lookup yields CDR1 SGHRS and CDR2 YFSETQ. The chain employs TRBV5-1 and TRBJ1-1; TCRdb's D call, TRBD1, is unchecked because there is no DNA. The receptor was derived from a human donor with ulcerative colitis or Crohn's disease, or a healthy co-twin of an affected twin (not recorded which). Sequencing used blood. CDR3 in amino acids: CASSLGGTGETEAFF. Variable domain in full (rest from reference TRBV5-1 and TRBJ1-1): KAGVTQTPRYLIKTRGQQVTLSCSPISGHRSVSWYQQTPGQGLQFLFEYFSETQRNKGNFPGRFSGRQFSNSRSEMNVSTLELGDSALYLCASSLGGTGETEAFFGQGTRLTVV.